Presented here are 27 T cell receptor beta chains from one specimen sequenced in a study of T-cell reconstitution after alpha-beta-depleted transplantation in children. Unique molecular identifiers were incorporated into the prepared TCRbeta library. TCRdb re-called the PCR reads through MiXCR, storing one row per CDR3 protein. The sample yields approximately 190,000 distinct CDR3 sequences, 6.3% seen once. This specimen consisted of PBMCs, obtained before TCRalphabeta/CD19-depleted stem cell transplant. The receptors come from a girl under three years old with combined immunodeficiency, due to receive a stem cell transplant.

This clonotype has a count of ten or more. This sequence joins TRBV6-5 and TRBJ1-2; D uncertain. V dropped 0 bases and J dropped 6 bases, with 17 bases sitting between them. This CDR3 region has 16 residues. Germline lookup yields CDR1 MNHEY and CDR2 SVGAGI. CDR3 in DNA: TGTGCCAGCAGTTACTCGTCTTTCTTTGGGGAGGATGGCTACACCTTC. Its protein is CASSYSSFFGEDGYTF.

This clonotype was counted many times. CDR3 loop: CASSLSVGENTEAFF. Here the CDR3 DNA reads TGCGCCAGCAGCTTGTCGGTGGGGGAGAACACTGAAGCTTTCTTT. The V gene is TRBV5-1, the J gene TRBJ1-1; D may be TRBD1 (5 bases). The CDR3 consists of 15 residues. Deletions cut 1 base from V and 1 base from J, with 11 bases between. Germline V gives CDR1 SGHRS, CDR2 YFSETQ.

This clonotype was found many times. V is TRBV3-1 and J is TRBJ1-3; no definite D call. Germline V gene sequence: CDR1 LGHDT, CDR2 YNNKEL (reference sequence). The V gene lost 4 bases and the J gene lost 0 bases, with 22 bases spanning the gap. This CDR3 is 19 amino acids long. The CDR3: CASSLYPRTAPISGNTIYF. Written as DNA, the CDR3 is TGTGCCAGCAGCCTTTATCCTAGGACTGCCCCTATCTCTGGAAACACCATATATTTT. The entire variable domain, with the rest obtained from reference TRBV3-1 and TRBJ1-3, is as follows: DTAVSQTPKYLVTQMGNDKSIKCEQNLGHDTMYWYKQDSKKFLKIMFSYNNKELIINETVPNRFSPKSPDKAHLNLHINSLELGDSAVYFCASSLYPRTAPISGNTIYFGEGSWLTVV.

This clonotype was counted at least ten times. The chain links TRBV4-3 to TRBJ2-3, with a weak D call TRBD2 (6 bases). In germline, CDR1 is LGHNA, CDR2 YSLEER. The V end lost 0 bases, the J end lost 2 bases, and 12 bases lay between the germline ends. The length of the CDR3 is 16 residues. CDR3 region: CASSQDRGGTTDTQYF. The CDR3 coding sequence is TGCGCCAGCAGCCAAGATCGCGGCGGGACCACAGATACGCAGTATTTT.

This clonotype was detected ten times or more. The chain couples TRBV20-1 to TRBJ2-3; 7 bases match TRBD1. The V and J ends lost 6 bases and 4 bases, in that order; junction bases with no gene match: 4. CDR3 length equals 12 residues. Germline V gene data show CDR1 as DFQATT and CDR2 as SNEGSKA (reference sequence). CDR3 amino acids: CSALTGSDTQYF. CDR3 sequence (DNA): TGCAGTGCCCTGACAGGGTCAGATACGCAGTATTTT.

The chain couples TRBV3-1 to TRBJ2-5; no firm D call. Germline V CDR1 and CDR2: LGHDT, YNNKEL (reference sequence). The V end was cut by 6 bases, the J end by 5 bases, with 13 bases between. This CDR3 has 13 amino acids. This CDR3 is CASSRPIWETQYF. The CDR3 coding sequence is TGTGCCAGCAGTCGCCCGATATGGGAGACCCAGTACTTC.

This clonotype was counted many times. The chain recombines TRBV3-1 with TRBJ2-7; D is unresolved. The CDR3 spans 14 residues. Looked up from germline, CDR1 is LGHDT and CDR2 is YNNKEL (reference sequence). Trimming left V 4 bases short and J 3 bases short, with 13 bases between. The DNA for the CDR3 is TGTGCCAGCAGCCTCTCAGACCAGGTCTACGAGCAGTACTTC. Its protein is CASSLSDQVYEQYF.

This clonotype was seen ten or more times. This sequence joins TRBV28 and TRBJ1-4; maybe TRBD1 (6 bases). Per germline, CDR1 MDHEN and CDR2 SYDVKM. Trimming shortened V by 6 bases and J by 8 bases, and 22 bases separated the two germline ends. The CDR3 loop spans 16 amino acids. The CDR3 coding sequence is TGTGCCAGCAGCCCATTCCCTTACAGGGACGGGGAAAAACTGTTTTTT. This encodes CASSPFPYRDGEKLFF.

This clonotype was seen repeatedly, ten times or more. The rearrangement links TRBV12-3 or TRBV12-4 to TRBJ2-2; possibly TRBD1 or TRBD2 for D (5 bases each). The V end was cut by 2 bases, the J end by 4 bases, with 29 bases between. The CDR3 runs 21 residues. CDR3 coding DNA: TGTGCCAGCAGTTTACTGGTTGGAGCAGGGCAAGGGACGGGGCGCACCGGGGAGCTGTTTTTT. Translating it yields CASSLLVGAGQGTGRTGELFF.

The sample holds many counts of this clonotype. The V and J genes are TRBV29-1 and TRBJ2-1; 11 nucleotides agree with TRBD2. V dropped 6 bases and J dropped 7; count of bases not matched to a gene: 8. The CDR3 totals 14 residues. Germline values: CDR1 SQVTM, CDR2 ANQGSEA. CDR3 sequence (DNA): TGCAGCGTCACTAGCGGGAGTTATTTAAATGAGCAGTTCTTC. It is translated as CSVTSGSYLNEQFF.

This clonotype was found many times. The chain recombines TRBV15 with TRBJ1-2; TRBD1 matches at 7 bases. J was trimmed by 2 bases and V by 6 bases; bases with no gene match: 6. Germline V gene lookup returns CDR1 LNHNV and CDR2 YYDKDF (reference sequence). CDR3 size: 14 residues. The CDR3 DNA reads TGTGCCACCAGGGACAGGACCGAAAACTATGGCTACACCTTC. Translated: CATRDRTENYGYTF.

There are many counts of this clonotype. V gene TRBV28 combines with J gene TRBJ2-7; the D gene is possibly TRBD1 (5 bases). CDR3 length: 19 amino acids. Trimming removed 6 bases from V and 2 bases from J, with 29 bases in between. The germline V gene encodes CDR1 MDHEN and CDR2 SYDVKM. In nucleotides, the CDR3 is TGTGCCAGCAGAGAGACCAATTCCGATAGGGGCGGAGTTCCCTACGAGCAGTACTTC. Translating gives CASRETNSDRGGVPYEQYF.

The chain links TRBV2 to TRBJ2-1; 7 bases are a match to TRBD2. This CDR3 contains 13 residues. V shed 6 bases, J shed 5 bases, and the junction held 4 bases outside the gene matches. Germline assignment: CDR1 SNHLY and CDR2 FYNNEI. CDR3 sequence: CASRRESHNEQFF. The DNA of the CDR3 is TGTGCCAGCAGGCGGGAGAGCCACAATGAGCAGTTCTTC.

This clonotype occurred many times. This chain joins TRBV24-1 and TRBJ2-1, with D uncertain. Germline V gives CDR1 KGHDR, CDR2 SFDVKD. V lost 5 bases and J 4 bases, leaving 11 bases between the germline ends. The length of the CDR3 is 14 residues. The CDR3 coding sequence is TGTGCCACCAGTGCAGCCACATCTTACAATGAGCAGTTCTTC. Translated: CATSAATSYNEQFF.

This clonotype was observed at least ten times. The rearrangement uses TRBV20-1 and TRBJ2-7, with 8 bases identical to TRBD1. V was clipped by 2 bases and J by 0 bases; unmatched bases: 6. CDR1 is DFQATT, CDR2 SNEGSKA, per germline (reference sequence). The CDR3 sequence is 15 residues long. The CDR3 sequence is CSARPGQASSYEQYF. CDR3 DNA: TGCAGTGCTAGACCGGGACAGGCGAGCTCCTACGAGCAGTACTTC.

This clonotype was recorded many times. The J gene is TRBJ2-3, the V gene TRBV28; 13 bases line up with TRBD2. V lost 6 bases, J lost 6 bases, and 3 bases stayed unmatched. The CDR3 runs to 14 residues. CDR1 MDHEN and CDR2 SYDVKM come from the germline V gene. The CDR3 DNA is TGTGCCAGCAGAGGACTAGCGGGAGCGGATACGCAGTATTTT. This translates into CASRGLAGADTQYF.

The table lists this clonotype with many counts. V usage is TRBV6-1 and J usage is TRBJ1-1; 8 nucleotides match TRBD1. J was trimmed by 4 bases and V by 4 bases; bases with no gene match: 5. Germline V gene sequence: CDR1 MNHNS, CDR2 SASEGT. The CDR3 covers 14 residues. CDR3 nucleotides: TGTGCCAGCAGTGCTGGGACAGGTGGCACTGAAGCTTTCTTT. It specifies CASSAGTGGTEAFF.

This clonotype was counted at least ten times. The chain is built from TRBV7-6 and TRBJ2-1, with D possibly called TRBD1 or TRBD2 (5 bases each). The CDR3 contains 14 residues. Germline loops: CDR1 SGHVS, CDR2 FNYEAQ. Trimming pared 1 base from V and 4 bases from J, leaving 8 bases between. This CDR3 is CASSLERGYNEQFF. In DNA, the CDR3 is TGTGCCAGCAGCTTAGAGAGGGGATACAATGAGCAGTTCTTC.

This clonotype was observed a handful of times. The gene calls are TRBV7-9 and TRBJ2-1; TRBD2 matches 7 bases. CDR1 is SEHNR, CDR2 FQNEAQ, per germline (reference sequence). The ends lost 5 bases at V and 5 bases at J; junction bases unmatched: 9. CDR3 length: 15 amino acids. The CDR3 reads CASSLPWAGDNEQFF. The DNA for the CDR3 is TGTGCCAGCAGCCTACCTTGGGCGGGGGACAATGAGCAGTTCTTC.

This clonotype was recorded many times. The rearrangement uses TRBV24-1 and TRBJ2-1, with 7 positions matching TRBD1. The CDR3 is 15 amino acids. From germline, CDR1 is KGHDR and CDR2 SFDVKD. J gave up 0 bases and V 9 bases, and 7 bases lay outside the gene matches. The CDR3 here is CATGYRDSSYNEQFF. The CDR3 coding sequence is TGTGCCACCGGATACCGGGACAGCTCCTACAATGAGCAGTTCTTC.

The CDR3 loop is CASSRGPNEQYF. In DNA form, the CDR3 reads TGTGCCAGCAGCCGGGGCCCAAACGAGCAGTACTTC. The V call is TRBV7-9, the J call TRBJ2-7; D is tentatively TRBD1 or TRBD2 (5 bases each). The V gene's germline CDR1 is SEHNR and CDR2 FQNEAQ (reference sequence). Trimming pared 5 bases from V and 5 bases from J, leaving 10 bases between. The CDR3 extends over 12 amino acids.

In this sample, this clonotype turned up many times. This chain uses TRBV9 with TRBJ2-1; 11 bases line up with TRBD2. The J segment lost 8 bases and the V segment lost 3 bases, leaving 13 bases of the junction unmatched. The germline CDR1 and CDR2 sequences are SGDLS and YYNGEE. There are 17 residues in the CDR3. The CDR3 here is CASSAETSGMVGHEQFF. Here the CDR3 DNA reads TGTGCCAGCAGCGCGGAGACTAGCGGGATGGTGGGCCATGAGCAGTTCTTC.

The table lists this clonotype with many counts. This chain connects TRBV7-2 to TRBJ2-3, with TRBD2 as a possible D gene (6 bases). The CDR3 spans 16 residues. Trimming removed 1 base at V and 2 bases at J, with 13 bases between. Per the germline V gene, CDR1 is SGHTA and CDR2 is FQGNSA. The CDR3 nucleotides read TGTGCCAGCAGCTTAGTTGGAGGGGCCTACACAGATACGCAGTATTTT. The encoded protein is CASSLVGGAYTDTQYF.

This clonotype was seen many times. V usage is TRBV3-1 and J usage is TRBJ2-5; the match to TRBD2 covers 7 bases. The J segment lost 5 bases and the V segment lost 4 bases, leaving 7 bases of the junction unmatched. Germline-derived CDR1 and CDR2 are LGHDT and YNNKEL (reference sequence). The length of the CDR3 is 14 residues. CDR3 DNA sequence: TGTGCCAGCAGCCGCAGACTAGCTGCGGAGACCCAGTACTTC. It translates to CASSRRLAAETQYF.

The CDR3, as DNA: TGTGCCAGCAGCGCAGGTAGCGGGGTCTCCTACGAGCAGTACTTC. Translated, it gives CASSAGSGVSYEQYF. The genes are TRBV9 and TRBJ2-7; TRBD2 matches at 8 bases. Germline V gene lookup returns CDR1 SGDLS and CDR2 YYNGEE. V trimming: 3 bases; J trimming: 0 bases; junction bases outside the gene matches: 5. CDR3 length: 15 amino acids.

To note about this clonotype: Since a much larger clone is just one base distant, this may be a read error. This rearrangement joins TRBV3-1 to TRBJ2-7; no reliable D call. This CDR3 has 12 amino acids. In germline, CDR1 is LGHDT, CDR2 YNNKEL (reference sequence). As DNA, the CDR3 is TGTACCAGCAGTCTGGTAAACTACGAGCAGTACTTC. Protein sequence: CTSSLVNYEQYF.

The chain employs TRBV28 and TRBJ2-7; TRBD2 matches 10 bases. The length of the CDR3 is 16 residues. The germline CDR1 and CDR2 sequences are MDHEN and SYDVKM. Losses at the gene ends were 5 bases for V and 7 bases for J; bases not matched to a gene: 14. The CDR3 reads CASSVRYSGRKWEQYF. The CDR3 DNA reads TGTGCCAGCAGTGTAAGATATAGCGGGAGGAAGTGGGAGCAGTACTTC.